This TCR beta chain was sequenced during a study of beta chain features in type 1 diabetes. Researchers reported sorting CD4+ naive, central memory, regulatory and stem cell-like memory cells via CD45RO/CCR7/CD25/CD127/CD95/CD27. Study observations and caveats: Since sequencing was performed on cDNA, cells with high TCR expression could be over-represented.

Of the isolated RNA, all was reverse transcribed, and so the sequenced material was expressed TCRB transcripts. Data came from immunoSEQ multiplex PCR; TCRdb stores just in-frame clones and leaves some out. The sample records 200,000 to 300,000 clones, around 14% being singletons. CDR1 and CDR2 (germline): SQVTM, ANQGSEA. Trimming took off 1 base at V and 0 bases at J, with 12 bases between the two ends. CDR3 length: 15 amino acids. There are a few counts of this clone. Its specificity is not known. This TCR was sampled from a woman between 40 and 55 years old in good health. The V gene is TRBV29-1, the J gene TRBJ1-1; tentatively, D is TRBD1 (6 bases). The specimen sequenced was naive CD4+ T cells from blood. CDR3 sequence reads: CSVEVWAGVNTEAFF. The DNA for the CDR3 is TGCAGCGTTGAAGTTTGGGCAGGGGTGAACACTGAAGCTTTCTTT. Full variable domain (remainder filled in from reference TRBV29-1 and TRBJ1-1): SAVISQKPSRDICQRGTSLTIQCQVDSQVTMMFWYRQQPGQSLTLIATANQGSEATYESGFVIDKFPISRPNLTFSTLTVSNMSPEDSSIYLCSVEVWAGVNTEAFFGQGTRLTVV.